Each of the 7 T cell receptor beta chains below was sequenced from the same sample in a study of T cells in Graves' hyperthyroidism and ophthalmopathy. TCR beta CDR3 region amplification was performed from RNA transcripts. During a first-round RT-PCR of the TCR CDR3, the HTBI primer set was used. TCRdb analysed the multiplex PCR reads with MiXCR anew, one entry per CDR3 protein. Among 500,000 to 600,000 distinct CDR3 sequences, under 60% were seen once, and the ten largest hold 15% to 20%. Sequences were obtained from peripheral blood or thyroid tissue (not recorded which). The receptors come from an adult woman with Graves' disease, either hyperthyroidism or ophthalmopathy (not recorded which).

This clonotype occurred many times. The chain employs TRBV20-1 and TRBJ2-7; maybe TRBD1 (6 bases). With 3 bases removed from V and 2 bases from J, the gap between germline ends came to 17 bases. The CDR3 is 15 amino acids. Germline CDR1 reads DFQATT; CDR2 reads SNEGSKA (reference sequence). The CDR3 DNA is TGCAGTGCTAGTGACACAGGGTACCGGACCTACGAGCAGTACTTC. Protein sequence: CSASDTGYRTYEQYF.

The chain uses TRBV4-1 and TRBJ2-7; D is unresolved. Looked up from germline, CDR1 is MGHRA and CDR2 is YSYEKL. The CDR3 has 17 amino acids. The V end was cut by 2 bases, the J end by 3 bases, with 20 bases between. The CDR3 DNA reads TGCGCCAGCAGCCAACCCCCTAGAGAAGGGTTCGTCTACGAGCAGTACTTC. It is translated as CASSQPPREGFVYEQYF.

Concerning this clonotype itself: This may be a read error: a much more frequent sequence differs by one nucleotide. The V gene is TRBV12-3 or TRBV12-4, the J gene TRBJ1-2; D call uncertain. The CDR3 has 13 residues. The CDR3 is CAGSFNNFDGYTF. In nucleotides, the CDR3 is TGTGCCGGCAGTTTTAATAATTTCGATGGCTACACCTTC.

This clonotype occurred many times. This chain links TRBV19 with TRBJ1-2, with D perhaps matching TRBD1 (5 bases). This CDR3 has 14 amino acids. Trimming took off 5 bases at V and 7 bases at J, with 17 bases between the two ends. Germline CDR1 and CDR2: LNHDA and SQIVND (reference sequence). The DNA for the CDR3 is TGTGCCAGTAGTTTACAGATCGGAAGGGGTGGCTACACCTTC. Its protein is CASSLQIGRGGYTF.

As concerns this clonotype: One end of the junction is discordant with germline, which a read error may explain. V gene TRBV7-9 combines with J gene TRBJ1-1; 7 bases agree with TRBD1. The length of the CDR3 is 17 residues. Germline V gene data show CDR1 as SEHNR and CDR2 as FQNEAQ (reference sequence). The DNA of the CDR3 is TGCGCCAGCAGCTTGGCCCCCACCGGGACAGCGAACACTGAAGCTTTCTTT. It codes for CASSLAPTGTANTEAFF.

V is TRBV29-1 and J is TRBJ1-2; D is possibly TRBD1 (5 bases). The CDR3 spans 12 residues. Germline V CDR1 and CDR2: SQVTM, ANQGSEA. DNA of the CDR3: TGCAGTTTACGAGGGGTGGGCTATGGCTACACCTTC. It is translated as CSLRGVGYGYTF. Filled out from reference TRBV29-1 and TRBJ1-2, the complete variable domain reads SAVISQKPSRDICQRGTSLTIQCQVDSQVTMMFWYRQQPGQSLTLIATANQGSEATYESGFVIDKFPISRPNLTFSTLTVSNMSPEDSSIYLCSLRGVGYGYTFGSGTRLTVV.

The table lists this clonotype with a few counts. J is TRBJ1-5 and V is TRBV2; D is possibly TRBD1 (6 bases). CDR3 length: 14 residues. The V end lost 3 bases, the J end lost 9 bases, and 15 bases lay between the germline ends. Per the germline V gene, CDR1 is SNHLY and CDR2 is FYNNEI. CDR3 sequence reads: CASSDRDTAGPQHF. CDR3 DNA: TGTGCCAGCAGTGACCGGGACACGGCGGGGCCCCAGCATTTT.